What follows is one T cell receptor (beta chain) and its context. The clone's antigen remains unknown. Per-base qualities were not stored, and no clone one base away is much larger. The entry originates in a study of cytomegalovirus exposure and HLA in healthy donors (dated by TCRdb to the late 2010s). About the study as a whole: In an earlier analysis of approximately 640 of the donors, 276 Gb of sequence data and some 100 million unique TCR beta sequences from approximately 180 million T cells were reported. An earlier analysis of about 600 of the donors used high-throughput TCR beta sequencing to judge whether each TCR beta V gene segment behaved as functional or pseudogenic. The study aimed to test whether cataloging public T cell receptors could reveal signatures of past pathogen exposure. Among the approximately 400 genotyped donors, around 81% belonged to the genetic ancestry cluster associated with self-reported Caucasian donors. High-throughput TCR immunosequencing, statistical association of individual TCRs with disease status, and machine learning were combined to predict cytomegalovirus infection status. On average, 235,054 unique TCR beta nucleotide sequences were sequenced per donor among some 420 genotyped donors of the cohort, with 15% to 20% of those sequences being non-productive. Every repertoire in the discovery cohort had been generated on one and the same sequencing platform. A handful of DR-DQ haplotypes were handled as single units for association and clustering because linkage in the cohort was strong. Besides the first cohort of approximately 670 subjects, a separate validation cohort made up of over 95 different subjects was used. The T cell repertoires of 666 subjects were profiled by immunosequencing and related to cytomegalovirus serostatus. Rather than using new phenotypic data, the later analysis identified candidate immune exposures from TCR beta sequences and from how often those sequences occurred across donors. To study patterns of TCR occurrence, a later analysis re-analyzed previously published TCR beta repertoires from around 660 donors and added high-resolution HLA genotyping. The number of donors typed differed by locus, with roughly 629-640 for A, B, C, DRB1 and DQB1, 522 for DQA1, 600 to 610 for DPA1, and 450 to 480 for DPB1. A later genetic analysis took genome-wide SNP genotypes for about three fifths of the roughly 700 donors and used that subset as a discovery cohort. Both class I and class II loci were covered by HLA typing, at four-digit resolution. Approximately 300 gigabases of sequencing data and 70 million to 95 million unique TCR sequences made up an early release that covered approximately 620 HLA-typed donors. Donor age, sex, ethnicity and CMV serostatus were compiled alongside the repertoire data.

Library preparation was by the immunoSEQ multiplex PCR assay. For the multiplex PCR, a mixture combining 60 forward primers for TCR Vbeta segments and 13 reverse primers for TCR Jbeta segments was used. A multiplex PCR assay on genomic DNA amplified the CDR3 region of rearranged TCR beta genes. The Illumina HiSeq System was used to sequence the amplified TCR beta libraries as 87-base-pair reads. Concerning the study's data processing: A later analysis counted about 80 million unique TCR beta chains across the 640 or so repertoires, and roughly 10 million of these chains were shared by at least two donors. A nearest-neighbor algorithm error-corrected the raw reads and collapsed the reads into unique sequences, merging closely related sequences to remove PCR and sequencing errors. V, D and J gene segments were assigned by aligning CDR3 sequences to IMGT reference sequences. Each retained sequence needed at least a six-nucleotide match to both a V gene segment and a J gene segment. Rearrangements were called productive when the CDR3 lacked stop codons and stayed in frame with V and J; all others were non-productive. Following IMGT convention, CDR3 was defined as the stretch from the second conserved V-encoded cysteine to the conserved J-encoded phenylalanine. The earlier analysis of about 530 of the donors excluded any sequence lacking an unambiguous match to a single V gene segment. In an earlier analysis of 500 to 750 of the donors, V segments were called functional above 56.7% productive rearrangements and were called segregating when the between-donor standard deviation exceeded 5%. A statistical classification framework was built for diagnosing cytomegalovirus status from the catalog of TCR beta chain sequences. In a later analysis, TCR nucleotide sequences were compared against IMGT/GENE-DB human TR gene sequences so that V and J genes could be assigned. In a later analysis, CDR3 sequences and most-parsimonious VDJ recombination scenarios were assigned using the TCRdist pipeline. A later analysis defined each TCR beta chain by its CDR3 amino acid sequence plus V-gene family, and excluded reads lacking a unique V-gene family. In a later analysis, 450 to 600 highly shared, low-generation-probability nucleotide sequences were removed to address suspected cross-contamination and a sequencing artifact. In a later analysis, a clonal expansion index was calculated for each public chain from normalized within-repertoire ranks of inferred template counts. A later analysis computed generation probabilities with a VDJ recombination model fitted to out-of-frame rearrangements, and checked the results against IGoR. In a later analysis, TCR-TCR, TCR-HLA and TCR-CMV co-occurrence was scored with hypergeometric tests, and a repertoire-size bias correction was applied to TCR pairs. To estimate false discovery rates, a later analysis permuted the HLA or CMV assignments 20 times. In a later analysis, co-occurring TCRs were grouped using DBSCAN, with TCRdist sequence similarity added in when clustering inside HLA-allele-positive subsets. Repertoires with fewer than 30,000 or more than 120,000 public chains were left out of co-occurrence clustering, as were five repertoires with anomalous nucleotide sharing. TCRdb mirrors the immuneACCESS table, restricted to in-frame sequences. Some clones are absent from its copies; in checked studies, under half trace to an unresolved V gene, and the reason for the others is unknown. That table furnishes V, J and clone size, whereas the DNA furnished D and trimming. In this sample the table shows approximately 150,000 clones, roughly 80% of which occur a single time. The biggest ten clones account for around 1.5% of the sample.

General conclusions and limits of the study: The cohort was sequenced for TCR beta chains only, and without alpha or paired-chain data the features that could be detected were limited. According to a later analysis, parvovirus B19, influenza, CMV and Epstein-Barr virus appeared linked to several top co-occurrence clusters. In a later genetic analysis, fewer N-insertions in productive TCRs were reported among donors in an Asian-associated ancestry cluster than the approximately 670-donor mean. Because some donors lacked HLA typing at each locus, the association tests relied only on the typed subset. Seventeen rarely observed V segments, including chromosome 9 orphons, were excluded from the earlier analysis of approximately 500 of the donors because counts were too low. A total of roughly 160 TCR beta chains were listed by the study as associated with cytomegalovirus. The sequencing pipeline was judged likely to have produced a cluster of highly shared sequence variants as a technical artifact. In an earlier analysis of fewer than 700 of the donors, most TCR beta V segments appeared in productive rearrangements about 87% or about 30% of the time, broadly matching IMGT annotations. Correlated functional status among segregating V segments might be attributable to linkage disequilibrium, but an unknown experimental factor could not be ruled out. A later analysis found that HLA-associated TCR beta chains were more clonally expanded and had lower generation probabilities than equally common non-associated chains. According to a later analysis, most CMV-associated TCR beta chains appeared to be HLA-restricted, and the HLA associations seemed to be driven largely by CMV exposure. A later analysis associated 16,951 TCR beta sequences with specific HLA alleles at a false discovery rate of 0.05. A further reported finding was that TCR beta sequences accurately predicted the HLA-A and HLA-B alleles for most subjects in the first cohort. The classifier was reported to diagnose cytomegalovirus status with high specificity and sensitivity in both the original cohort and the validation cohort. According to a later analysis, TCR association rates differed among HLA loci, with DRB1 alleles showing the most associated TCRs and HLA-C alleles showing the fewest. It was suggested by the authors that the approach could potentially be generalized to other disease states and immunological phenotypes. A later genetic analysis associated a missense DCLRE1C variant with V-gene and J-gene trimming of TCR beta chains, and an independent cohort replicated the association. Strong co-occurrence of HLA alleles, especially DR and DQ, made assigning TCR associations to individual alleles difficult. Most TCR sequences were seen in very few donors, while some public TCRs were found in many individuals. In vitro tests confirmed that three of the cytomegalovirus-associated TCR beta chains recognize cytomegalovirus antigens. For the cohort, immune exposure information was limited to CMV serostatus. Roughly uniform sequencing depth across donors was assumed in presence/absence analyses, although this assumption may not hold. Some IMGT-functional V segments, including TRBV6-2 and TRBV6-3, could not be distinguished by the 87-base-pair reads and were therefore excluded.

CDR1 and CDR2 are drawn from the germline V gene: MNHNS, SASEGT. For this chain, trimming is 3 bases at the V end and 1 base at the J end, and the number of junction bases without a gene match is 13. The CDR3 has 20 amino acids, counting the end cysteine and phenylalanine. Just CDR3 DNA is preserved here, 60 bases in frame from base 1. The cohort was made up of 500 to 800 healthy bone marrow donors. At the time of sampling, every cohort member was nominally healthy, though immune exposures that went unrecorded were likely present. The donor tested CMV seronegative, placing the donor among the 350 to 400 seronegative members of the cohort. A peripheral blood sample was provided by each donor, and peripheral blood mononuclear cells were used for TCR beta sequencing. Genomic DNA extraction from the blood cell samples was performed with the Qiagen DNeasy Blood Extraction Kit.

The TCR was taken from a female donor in good health and CMV-seronegative. The sample was PBMCs. Rearrangement joined TRBV6-1 to TRBJ2-7; TRBD2 aligns with 15 central bases. The CDR3 region: CASSDTGTSGRMPSSYEQYF. The DNA sequence is given as TGTGCCAGCAGTGACACCGGGACTAGCGGGAGGATGCCTTCTTCCTACGAGCAGTACTTC.